A selection of T cell receptor beta chains follows, all from one sample in a study of T cells in localized non-small cell lung cancer. This table comes from immunoSEQ multiplex PCR, and its TCRdb copy is limited to in-frame clones, with some not included. The table has 90,000 to 95,000 clones, roughly 86% seen once. Sequencing used peripheral blood, obtained before any cancer treatment. These receptors all stem from a man aged 35-75 years with stage I squamous cell lung carcinoma. The CDR3 runs from the conserved cysteine through the conserved F or W. Each record gives: CDR3 length, D gene, J gene, clone size, V gene, CDR3 DNA, CDR3 protein. D genes are given only for firm matches. Not all rows give a size; the values are once, few, many and, for expanded clones, a class.

length: 13; D: TRBD1; J: TRBJ1-2; size: -; V: TRBV7-2; DNA: TGTGCCAGCAGCTCGCCAACAGGGGTTGGCTACACCTTC; CDR3: CASSSPTGVGYTF
length: 13; D: -; J: TRBJ1-6; size: -; V: TRBV6-6; DNA: TGTGCCAGCAGTTACCGGGATAATTCACCCCTCCACTTT; CDR3: CASSYRDNSPLHF
length: 15; D: TRBD2; J: TRBJ2-5; size: once; V: TRBV27; DNA: TGTGCCAGCCGGCTAGCGGGCAGGGCATGGGAGACCCAGTACTTC; CDR3: CASRLAGRAWETQYF
length: 13; D: -; J: TRBJ1-1; size: -; V: TRBV2; DNA: TGTGCCAGCATGACTCCCCAAGCCACTGAAGCTTTCTTT; CDR3: CASMTPQATEAFF
length: 18; D: -; J: TRBJ2-6; size: -; V: TRBV7-9; DNA: TGTGCCAGCAGCCCATTGGGGGGGCTAGGAGCTGGGGCCAACGTCCTGACTTTC; CDR3: CASSPLGGLGAGANVLTF
length: 17; D: TRBD1; J: TRBJ2-3; size: -; V: TRBV27; DNA: TGTGCCAGCAGTTTCCACGGGACAGGGCGAGGGCAAGATACGCAGTATTTT; CDR3: CASSFHGTGRGQDTQYF
length: 13; D: -; J: TRBJ1-5; size: -; V: TRBV7-2; DNA: TGTGCCAGCAGCAACCAAGGGGGGCAGCCCCAGCATTTT; CDR3: CASSNQGGQPQHF
length: 13; D: -; J: TRBJ2-1; size: -; V: TRBV9; DNA: TGTGCCAGCTCCGAAGGGGCCTACAATGAGCAGTTCTTC; CDR3: CASSEGAYNEQFF
length: 14; D: TRBD1; J: TRBJ1-4; size: -; V: TRBV6-6; DNA: TGTGCCAGCAGTACAACAGGGGGCGGCGAAAAACTGTTTTTT; CDR3: CASSTTGGGEKLFF
length: 18; D: TRBD1; J: TRBJ2-3; size: once; V: TRBV5-1; DNA: TGCGCCAGCAGCTGGGGACAGGGGCGACGTCCAAGCACAGATACGCAGTATTTT; CDR3: CASSWGQGRRPSTDTQYF
length: 17; D: TRBD1; J: TRBJ1-3; size: -; V: TRBV4-1; DNA: TGCGCCAGCAGCCTCGGGGCAGGACAGGGGTTGGGAAACACCATATATTTT; CDR3: CASSLGAGQGLGNTIYF
length: 13; D: -; J: TRBJ1-2; size: once; V: TRBV2; DNA: TGTGCCAGCAGTGAAGAGGCTCCGACGGGCTACACCTTC; CDR3: CASSEEAPTGYTF
length: 11; D: -; J: TRBJ1-2; size: -; V: TRBV6-1; DNA: TGTGCCAGCAGTGAAGCACGGGGCTACACCTTC; CDR3: CASSEARGYTF